These 27 T cell receptor beta chains were all obtained from the same sample, sequenced in a study of cytomegalovirus exposure and HLA in healthy donors. The PCR made use of 60 Vbeta and 13 Jbeta primers. TCRdb's copy holds only in-frame clones and misses some; the assay was immunoSEQ multiplex PCR. This table has about 240,000 clones, just under 80% appearing once. Sequenced material: PBMCs. Receptor source: a boy younger than 18 in good health and CMV-seronegative.

The gene calls are TRBV30 and TRBJ1-4; D possibly corresponds to TRBD1 (5 bases). Between the trimmed V and J ends, which lost 0 bases and 4 bases, there was a span of 9 bases. Germline V gives CDR1 GTSNPN, CDR2 SVGIG (reference sequence). This CDR3 region has 14 residues. DNA for the CDR3: TGTGCCTGGAGTGTGGGGGGGGATAATGAAAAACTGTTTTTT. It translates to CAWSVGGDNEKLFF.

This sequence joins TRBV25-1 and TRBJ1-2, with TRBD1 identical over 9 bases. This CDR3 has 15 amino acids. Trimming removed 6 bases from V and 6 bases from J; junction bases left unmatched: 11. From germline, CDR1 is MGHDK and CDR2 SYGVNS. CDR3 sequence: CASSRLTGGADGYTF. The CDR3 bases are TGTGCCAGCAGCAGACTTACAGGGGGCGCGGATGGCTACACCTTC.

The J gene is TRBJ2-2, the V gene TRBV19; D is unclear. Germline V gives CDR1 LNHDA, CDR2 SQIVND (reference sequence). V was cut by 0 bases and J by 8 bases, with 7 bases left in between. This CDR3 is built from 13 residues. Here the CDR3 reads CASSIEQAGELFF. Here the CDR3 DNA reads TGTGCCAGTAGTATAGAGCAAGCGGGGGAGCTGTTTTTT.

The chain employs TRBV6-5 and TRBJ1-2, with D tentatively TRBD1 (5 bases). Trimming pared 0 bases from V and 4 bases from J, leaving 15 bases between. Germline CDR1 MNHEY, CDR2 SVGAGI. The CDR3 is 16 amino acids. As DNA, the CDR3 is TGTGCCAGCAGTTACTCGGGGGGGGAGCCTTCCTATGGCTACACCTTC. The encoded protein is CASSYSGGEPSYGYTF.

The gene calls are TRBV28 and TRBJ2-6; possible D gene TRBD2, 5 bases. The germline V gene encodes CDR1 MDHEN and CDR2 SYDVKM. The germline V and J ends were trimmed by 6 bases and 2 bases, with 17 bases remaining between them. The length of the CDR3 is 17 residues. The CDR3 DNA reads TGTGCCAGCAGATTCCAAGGGAGACTGACTGGGGCCAACGTCCTGACTTTC. Amino acid sequence: CASRFQGRLTGANVLTF.

V and J are TRBV11-3 and TRBJ2-5; 8 bases match TRBD1. This CDR3 is built from 14 residues. Losses at the gene ends were 5 bases for V and 1 base for J; bases not matched to a gene: 3. Germline CDR1 reads SGHNT; CDR2 reads YENEEA. The CDR3 DNA sequence: TGTGCCAGCAGCCGACAGGGGTCCCAAGAGACCCAGTACTTC. It specifies CASSRQGSQETQYF.

The chain carries TRBV5-1 and TRBJ2-4; 7 nucleotides match TRBD2. The CDR3 covers 16 residues. Trimming removed 0 bases from V and 4 bases from J; junction bases left unmatched: 7. The germline V gene encodes CDR1 SGHRS and CDR2 YFSETQ. The CDR3 sequence is CASSLDRLAKKNIQYF. The CDR3 bases are TGCGCCAGCAGCTTGGACAGACTAGCAAAGAAAAACATTCAGTACTTC.

The CDR3 loop is CASNPRGAPYEQYF. The CDR3 DNA reads as TGTGCCAGCAATCCGCGGGGGGCCCCCTACGAGCAGTACTTC. The chain has TRBV5-4 and TRBJ2-5, with 8 bases that match TRBD2. The tail of the sequence fits TRBJ2-7 better, so the J call may be wrong. CDR1 and CDR2 (germline): SGHNT, YYREEE (reference sequence). The CDR3 runs 14 residues.

The chain couples TRBV11-2 to TRBJ1-1, with 8 bases that match TRBD1. This CDR3 spans 13 amino acids. The V segment lost 0 bases and the J segment 10 bases; nucleotides outside the gene matches: 4. Germline loops: CDR1 SGHAT, CDR2 FQNNGV. CDR3 bases: TGTGCCAGCAGCTTAGAGAGTGACAGGGGAGCTTTCTTT. As protein: CASSLESDRGAFF.

V usage is TRBV5-1 and J usage is TRBJ1-4, with D possibly being TRBD1 (5 bases). The germline CDR1 and CDR2 sequences are SGHRS and YFSETQ. Trimming left V 4 bases short and J 8 bases short, with 21 bases between. There are 16 residues in the CDR3. The CDR3 loop reads CASSPSRQLVGEKLFF. CDR3 bases: TGCGCCAGCAGCCCTTCTAGACAGCTTGTAGGGGAAAAACTGTTTTTT.

A note on this clone: Germline is not matched at one junction end, which may reflect a read error. The CDR3 spells CASSPAGGFTGTQYF. Written as DNA, the CDR3 is TGCGCCAGCAGCCCAGCGGGGGGCTTCACAGGTACGCAGTATTTT. The chain couples TRBV5-1 to TRBJ2-3; TRBD2 matches 9 bases. Per the germline V gene, CDR1 is SGHRS and CDR2 is YFSETQ. The CDR3 has 15 residues.

The chain is built from TRBV27 and TRBJ2-1, with TRBD1 matching over 7 bases. The CDR3 has 15 amino acids. The V and J ends lost 5 bases and 4 bases, in that order; junction bases with no gene match: 8. Germline V gene lookup returns CDR1 MNHEY and CDR2 SMNVEV (reference sequence). The CDR3 bases are TGTGCCAGCAGTCCGGGACAGTCTTTATACAATGAGCAGTTCTTC. Translation: CASSPGQSLYNEQFF.

The V and J genes are TRBV27 and TRBJ2-7, with D possibly being TRBD1 (6 bases). Germline V gene sequence: CDR1 MNHEY, CDR2 SMNVEV (reference sequence). Trimming removed 5 bases at V and 3 bases at J, with 17 bases between. The CDR3 runs to 15 residues. This CDR3 is CASSRLDSADYEQYF. The CDR3 nucleotides are TGTGCCAGCAGTCGTTTGGACAGCGCAGACTACGAGCAGTACTTC.

This clone showed up just once. This chain's CDR3 is CASRSRQETQYF. CDR3 in DNA: TGTGCCAGCAGGTCCCGTCAAGAGACCCAGTACTTC. The rearrangement links TRBV6-1 to TRBJ2-5; D unclear. V lost 6 bases and J 2 bases, leaving 7 bases between the germline ends. The CDR3 is 12 amino acids. Germline V lookup: CDR1 MNHNS, CDR2 SASEGT.

The chain uses TRBV11-2 and TRBJ2-7; 10 bases agree with TRBD2. There are 17 residues in the CDR3. Trimming took 4 bases from V and 2 from J; bases not matched to a gene: 11. Germline CDR1 is SGHAT and CDR2 is FQNNGV. The CDR3 loop is CASSSYKGTSEAYEQYF. The CDR3 DNA sequence: TGTGCCAGCAGCTCCTATAAGGGGACTAGCGAGGCCTACGAGCAGTACTTC.

J is TRBJ1-1 and V is TRBV11-3; D possibly corresponds to TRBD1 (6 bases). From germline, CDR1 is SGHNT and CDR2 YENEEA. This CDR3 has 12 residues. V shed 9 bases and J shed 6 bases, with 14 bases lying between them. CDR3 sequence: CASGGGVPEAFF. The CDR3 nucleotides read TGTGCCAGTGGGGGCGGCGTTCCTGAAGCTTTCTTT.

The V gene is TRBV2, the J gene TRBJ1-6, with D tentatively TRBD1 (6 bases). The germline gives CDR1 SNHLY, CDR2 FYNNEI. V lost 5 bases and J lost 9, with 20 bases in between. The CDR3 has 16 residues. In nucleotides, the CDR3 is TGTGCCAGCAGTCGTAACGCAGGGGATGGAGGTTCACCCCTCCACTTT. This encodes CASSRNAGDGGSPLHF.

The V gene is TRBV5-8, the J gene TRBJ2-7; 9 nucleotides align to TRBD1. Germline values: CDR1 SGHTS, CDR2 YDEGEE. The CDR3 consists of 16 residues. Trimming removed 0 bases from V and 2 bases from J; junction bases left unmatched: 6. In nucleotides, the CDR3 is TGTGCCAGCAGCTTGGAGGGGGGGACAGGGACCTACGAGCAGTACTTC. The encoded protein is CASSLEGGTGTYEQYF.

The chain employs TRBV19 and TRBJ2-1, with D maybe TRBD2 (6 bases). V lost 4 bases and J lost 0, with 22 bases in between. Germline V gene sequence: CDR1 LNHDA, CDR2 SQIVND (reference sequence). This CDR3 has 19 residues. The chain's CDR3 is CASSTVRGTSGSSYNEQFF. CDR3 sequence (DNA): TGTGCCAGTAGTACGGTCCGGGGGACTTCGGGGAGCTCCTACAATGAGCAGTTCTTC.

The chain has TRBV7-9 and TRBJ2-5, with D possibly matching TRBD2 (5 bases). Trimming removed 1 base at V and 2 bases at J, with 17 bases between. Germline V gives CDR1 SEHNR, CDR2 FQNEAQ (reference sequence). The CDR3 is 17 amino acids. The CDR3 nucleotides are TGTGCCAGCAGCTTAGGGCGGGCTCTGTCCGGACAAGAGACCCAGTACTTC. Amino acid sequence: CASSLGRALSGQETQYF.

V gene TRBV5-6 combines with J gene TRBJ2-3; 7 bases agree with TRBD2. This CDR3 spans 16 amino acids. With V trimmed by 2 bases and J by 4 bases, 10 bases remained unmatched. Germline V gives CDR1 SGHDT, CDR2 YYEEEE. The CDR3 DNA sequence: TGTGCCAGCAGCTTTGGACTAGTCGGTGTGCCAGATACGCAGTATTTT. Amino acids: CASSFGLVGVPDTQYF.

The chain employs TRBV5-8 and TRBJ2-7, with D possibly TRBD2 on 5 matching bases. CDR3 length: 13 residues. Trimming shortened V by 4 bases and J by 4 bases, and 12 bases separated the two germline ends. Germline V gene data show CDR1 as SGHTS and CDR2 as YDEGEE. CDR3 residues: CASSQRGAYEQYF. The CDR3 DNA follows: TGTGCCAGCAGCCAACGGGGTGCGTACGAGCAGTACTTC.

The rearrangement joins TRBV7-9 to TRBJ2-1; 10 bases align to TRBD2. The CDR3 consists of 15 residues. The V gene's germline CDR1 is SEHNR and CDR2 FQNEAQ (reference sequence). Trimming at V came to 1 base and at J to 9 bases, leaving 6 bases not matched to a gene. The CDR3 DNA is TGTGCCAGCAGCTTAGGAGTGCTAGCGGGGGTTGAGCAGTTCTTC. Amino acids: CASSLGVLAGVEQFF. The full variable domain, completed using reference TRBV7-9 and TRBJ2-1, is DTGVSQNPRHKITKRGQNVTFRCDPISEHNRLYWYRQTLGQGPEFLTYFQNEAQLEKSRLLSDRFSAERPKGSFSTLEIQRTEQGDSAMYLCASSLGVLAGVEQFFGPGTRLTVL.

The rearrangement links TRBV10-1 to TRBJ2-3, with 9 bases fitting TRBD2. J lost 0 bases, V lost 2 bases, and 6 bases had no gene match. The CDR3 covers 17 residues. The V gene's germline CDR1 is WNHNN and CDR2 SYGVQD (reference sequence). CDR3 amino acids: CASSEALAGASTDTQYF. CDR3 DNA: TGCGCCAGCAGTGAGGCACTAGCGGGTGCTAGCACAGATACGCAGTATTTT.

CDR3 in amino acids: CAWSAGDGQPQHF. The CDR3, as DNA: TGTGCCTGGAGTGCAGGGGATGGCCAGCCCCAGCATTTT. The chain joins TRBV30 to TRBJ1-5, with D perhaps TRBD1 (6 bases). V lost 1 base and J 7 bases, leaving 11 bases between the germline ends. Germline CDR1 is GTSNPN and CDR2 is SVGIG (reference sequence). This CDR3 is built from 13 residues.

V is TRBV18 and J is TRBJ1-5; TRBD1 matches at 10 bases. Germline lookup yields CDR1 KGHSH and CDR2 LQKENI. With 3 bases clipped from V and 5 bases from J, the junction kept 4 bases outside the gene matches. The CDR3 contains 15 residues. The CDR3: CASSPEDRGDQPQHF. The CDR3 nucleotides are TGTGCCAGCTCACCGGAGGACAGGGGGGATCAGCCCCAGCATTTT.

The chain is built from TRBV11-1 and TRBJ1-2; TRBD1 matches at 8 bases. This CDR3 is 14 amino acids long. Germline-derived CDR1 and CDR2 are SGHAT and FQDESV (reference sequence). V gave up 3 bases and J gave up 2 bases; unmatched junction bases: 2. CDR3: CASSFGQGNYGYTF. The CDR3 DNA sequence: TGTGCCAGCAGCTTCGGACAGGGCAACTATGGCTACACCTTC.